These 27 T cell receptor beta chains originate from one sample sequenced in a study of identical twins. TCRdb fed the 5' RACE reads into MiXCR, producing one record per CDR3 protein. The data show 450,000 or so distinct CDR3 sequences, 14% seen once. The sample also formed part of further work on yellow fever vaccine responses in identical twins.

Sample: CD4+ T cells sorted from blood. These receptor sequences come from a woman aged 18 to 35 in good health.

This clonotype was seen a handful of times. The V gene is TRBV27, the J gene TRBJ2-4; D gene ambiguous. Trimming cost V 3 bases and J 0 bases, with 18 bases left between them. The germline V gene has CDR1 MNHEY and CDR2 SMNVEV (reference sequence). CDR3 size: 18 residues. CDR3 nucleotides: TGTGCCAGCAGTTTTCTCCCGAAGACACCCGGAGCCAAAAACATTCAGTACTTC. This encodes CASSFLPKTPGAKNIQYF.

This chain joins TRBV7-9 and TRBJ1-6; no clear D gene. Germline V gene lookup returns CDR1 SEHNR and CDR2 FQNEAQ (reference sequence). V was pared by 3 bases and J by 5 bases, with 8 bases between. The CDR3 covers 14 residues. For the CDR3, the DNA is TGTGCCAGCAGCTTTTATTTGGATAATTCACCCCTCCACTTT. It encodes CASSFYLDNSPLHF.

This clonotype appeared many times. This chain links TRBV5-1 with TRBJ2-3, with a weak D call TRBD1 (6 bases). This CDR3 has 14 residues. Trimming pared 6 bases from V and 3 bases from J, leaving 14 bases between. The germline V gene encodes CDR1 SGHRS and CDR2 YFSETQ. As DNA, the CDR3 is TGCGCCAGCACCTCCAGGGGTGGGACAGATACGCAGTATTTT. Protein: CASTSRGGTDTQYF.

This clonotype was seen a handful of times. Here the CDR3 reads CASNPGGGRGTYNEQFF. CDR3 DNA: TGTGCCAGCAACCCCGGGGGCGGGAGGGGGACCTACAATGAGCAGTTCTTC. The chain employs TRBV12-3 or TRBV12-4 and TRBJ2-1, with 9 bases matching TRBD2. With V trimmed by 7 bases and J by 2 bases, 12 bases remained unmatched. There are 17 residues in the CDR3.

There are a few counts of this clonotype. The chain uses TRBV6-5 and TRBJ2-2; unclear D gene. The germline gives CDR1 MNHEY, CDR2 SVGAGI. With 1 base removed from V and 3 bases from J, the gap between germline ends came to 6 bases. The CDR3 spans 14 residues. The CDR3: CASSYWRYTGELFF. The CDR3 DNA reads TGTGCCAGCAGTTACTGGCGGTACACCGGGGAGCTGTTTTTT.

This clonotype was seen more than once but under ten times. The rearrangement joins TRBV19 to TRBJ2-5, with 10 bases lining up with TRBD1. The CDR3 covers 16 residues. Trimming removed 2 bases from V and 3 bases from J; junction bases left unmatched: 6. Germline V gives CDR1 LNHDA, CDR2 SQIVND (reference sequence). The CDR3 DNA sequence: TGTGCCAGTAGTATAATACCTGGACAGGGGGAAGAGACCCAGTACTTC. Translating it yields CASSIIPGQGEETQYF. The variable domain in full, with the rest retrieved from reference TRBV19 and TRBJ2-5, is DGGITQSPKYLFRKEGQNVTLSCEQNLNHDAMYWYRQDPGQGLRLIYYSQIVNDFQKGDIAEGYSVSREKKESFPLTVTSAQKNPTAFYLCASSIIPGQGEETQYFGPGTRLLVL.

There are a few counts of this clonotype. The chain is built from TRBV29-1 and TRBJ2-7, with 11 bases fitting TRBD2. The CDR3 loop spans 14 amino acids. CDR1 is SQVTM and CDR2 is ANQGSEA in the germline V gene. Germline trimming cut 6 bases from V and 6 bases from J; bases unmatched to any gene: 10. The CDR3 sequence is CSVVQTSGTSEQYF. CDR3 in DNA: TGCAGCGTCGTTCAGACTAGCGGGACCTCCGAGCAGTACTTC.

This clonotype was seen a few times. Here the CDR3 reads CASSQRQGIEQFF. The CDR3 region has the DNA TGCGCCAGCAGTCAAAGACAGGGGATTGAGCAGTTCTTC. The rearrangement links TRBV5-1 to TRBJ2-1; 8 bases align to TRBD1. V lost 5 bases to trimming and J lost 9 bases; unmatched junction nucleotides: 7. CDR1 SGHRS and CDR2 YFSETQ come from the germline V gene. The CDR3 length is 13 residues. Full variable domain (missing parts from reference TRBV5-1 and TRBJ2-1): KAGVTQTPRYLIKTRGQQVTLSCSPISGHRSVSWYQQTPGQGLQFLFEYFSETQRNKGNFPGRFSGRQFSNSRSEMNVSTLELGDSALYLCASSQRQGIEQFFGPGTRLTVL.

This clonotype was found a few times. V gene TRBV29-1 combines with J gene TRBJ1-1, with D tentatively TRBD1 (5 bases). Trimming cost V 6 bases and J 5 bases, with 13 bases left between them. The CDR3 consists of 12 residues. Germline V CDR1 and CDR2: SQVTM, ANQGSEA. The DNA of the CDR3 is TGCAGCGTCGGCGGGGCGTGGACTGAAGCTTTCTTT. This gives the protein CSVGGAWTEAFF. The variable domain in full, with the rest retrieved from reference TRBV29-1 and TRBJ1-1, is SAVISQKPSRDICQRGTSLTIQCQVDSQVTMMFWYRQQPGQSLTLIATANQGSEATYESGFVIDKFPISRPNLTFSTLTVSNMSPEDSSIYLCSVGGAWTEAFFGQGTRLTVV.

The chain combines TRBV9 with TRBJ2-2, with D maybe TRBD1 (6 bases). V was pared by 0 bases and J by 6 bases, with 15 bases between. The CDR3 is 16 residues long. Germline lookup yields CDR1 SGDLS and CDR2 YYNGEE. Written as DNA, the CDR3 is TGTGCCAGCAGCGTAGTACAGATGGGGGCTCCCGGGGAGCTGTTTTTT. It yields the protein CASSVVQMGAPGELFF.

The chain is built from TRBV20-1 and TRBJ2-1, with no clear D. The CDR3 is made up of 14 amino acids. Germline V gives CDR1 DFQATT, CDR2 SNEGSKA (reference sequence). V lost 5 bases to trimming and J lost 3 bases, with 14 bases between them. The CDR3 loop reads CSARDRLGYNEQFF. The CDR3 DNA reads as TGCAGTGCTCGCGACCGTTTAGGCTACAATGAGCAGTTCTTC.

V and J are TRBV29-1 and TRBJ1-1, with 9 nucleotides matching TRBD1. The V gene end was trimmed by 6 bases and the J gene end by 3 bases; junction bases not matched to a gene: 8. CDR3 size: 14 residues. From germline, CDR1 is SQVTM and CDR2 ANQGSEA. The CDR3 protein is CSVSRDRDYTEAFF. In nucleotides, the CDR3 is TGCAGCGTCTCCCGGGACAGGGACTACACTGAAGCTTTCTTT.

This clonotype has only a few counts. CDR3 bases: TGTGCCAGCAGCGCCGACAGGTCGAGAAATGAGCAGTTCTTC. It yields the protein CASSADRSRNEQFF. The chain joins TRBV11-2 to TRBJ2-1; a possible D gene is TRBD1 (6 bases). Germline V lookup: CDR1 SGHAT, CDR2 FQNNGV. Trimming left V 5 bases short and J 7 bases short, with 15 bases between. This CDR3 has 14 amino acids.

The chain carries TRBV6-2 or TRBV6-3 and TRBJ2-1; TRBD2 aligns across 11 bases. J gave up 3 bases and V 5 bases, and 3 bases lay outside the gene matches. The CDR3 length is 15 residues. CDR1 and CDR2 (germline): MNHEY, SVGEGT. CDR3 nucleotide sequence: TGTGCCAGCAGTGTAGCGGGAGGGCGCTACAATGAGCAGTTCTTC. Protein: CASSVAGGRYNEQFF.

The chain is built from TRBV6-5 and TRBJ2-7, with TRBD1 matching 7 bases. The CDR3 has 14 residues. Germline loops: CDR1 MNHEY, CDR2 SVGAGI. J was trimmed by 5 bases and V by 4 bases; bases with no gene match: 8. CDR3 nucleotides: TGTGCCAGCAGTTCGATCGACAGGGCCGACGAGCAGTACTTC. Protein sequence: CASSSIDRADEQYF.

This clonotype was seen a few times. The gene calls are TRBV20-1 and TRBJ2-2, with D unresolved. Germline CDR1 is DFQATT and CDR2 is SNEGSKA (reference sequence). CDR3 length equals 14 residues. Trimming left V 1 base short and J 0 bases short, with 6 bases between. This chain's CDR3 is CSARVLTNTGELFF. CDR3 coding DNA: TGCAGTGCTAGAGTGCTGACGAACACCGGGGAGCTGTTTTTT.

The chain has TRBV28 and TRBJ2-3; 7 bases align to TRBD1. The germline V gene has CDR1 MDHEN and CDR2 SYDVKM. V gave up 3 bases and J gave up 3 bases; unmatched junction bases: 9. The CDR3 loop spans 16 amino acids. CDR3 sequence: CASSLFSLGQTDTQYF. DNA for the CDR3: TGTGCCAGCAGTTTGTTCTCTCTGGGACAGACAGATACGCAGTATTTT.

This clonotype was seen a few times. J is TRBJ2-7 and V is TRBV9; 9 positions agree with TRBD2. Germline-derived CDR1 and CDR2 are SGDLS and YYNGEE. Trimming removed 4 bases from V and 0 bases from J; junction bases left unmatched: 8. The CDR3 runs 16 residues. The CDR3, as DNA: TGTGCCAGCAGCCCCCGCAGCGGGGGGACCTCCTACGAGCAGTACTTC. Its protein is CASSPRSGGTSYEQYF. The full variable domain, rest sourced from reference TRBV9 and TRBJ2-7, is DSGVTQTPKHLITATGQRVTLRCSPRSGDLSVYWYQQSLDQGLQFLIQYYNGEERAKGNILERFSAQQFPDLHSELNLSSLELGDSALYFCASSPRSGGTSYEQYFGPGTRLTVT.

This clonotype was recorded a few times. This CDR3 reads CSPTLAGGRNEQFF. The CDR3 DNA reads TGCAGTCCTACCCTAGCGGGGGGCCGCAATGAGCAGTTCTTC. The genes are TRBV20-1 and TRBJ2-1; 11 bases map to TRBD2. The germline V gene encodes CDR1 DFQATT and CDR2 SNEGSKA (reference sequence). Trimming cost V 8 bases and J 6 bases; bases outside gene matches: 9. This CDR3 comprises 14 residues.

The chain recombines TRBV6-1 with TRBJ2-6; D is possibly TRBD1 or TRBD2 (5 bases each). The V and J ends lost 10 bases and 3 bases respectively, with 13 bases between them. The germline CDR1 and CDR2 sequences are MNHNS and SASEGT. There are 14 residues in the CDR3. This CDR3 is CATRDARGANVLTF. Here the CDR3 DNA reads TGTGCCACCCGGGACGCGCGTGGGGCCAACGTCCTGACTTTC.

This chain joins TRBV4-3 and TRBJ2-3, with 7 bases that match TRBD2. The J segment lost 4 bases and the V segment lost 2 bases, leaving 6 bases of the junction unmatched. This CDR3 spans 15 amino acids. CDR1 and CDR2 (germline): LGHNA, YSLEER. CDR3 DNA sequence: TGCGCCAGCAGCCAAACACCGGGAGGCCCAGATACGCAGTATTTT. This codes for CASSQTPGGPDTQYF.

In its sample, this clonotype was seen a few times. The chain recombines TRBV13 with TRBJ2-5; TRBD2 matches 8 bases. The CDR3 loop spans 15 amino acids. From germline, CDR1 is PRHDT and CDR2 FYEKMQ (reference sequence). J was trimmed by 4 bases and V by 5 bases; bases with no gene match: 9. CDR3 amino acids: CASSRPGGRGETQYF. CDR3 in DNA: TGTGCCAGCAGCCGGCCGGGGGGGCGGGGAGAGACCCAGTACTTC.

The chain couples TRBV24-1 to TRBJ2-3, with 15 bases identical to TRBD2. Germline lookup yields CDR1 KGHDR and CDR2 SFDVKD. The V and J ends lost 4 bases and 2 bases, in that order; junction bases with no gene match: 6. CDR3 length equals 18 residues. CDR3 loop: CATSDPGLAGGFTDTQYF. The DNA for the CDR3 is TGTGCCACCAGTGACCCAGGACTAGCGGGGGGGTTCACAGATACGCAGTATTTT.

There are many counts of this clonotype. The chain's CDR3 is CATSDSGTYNEQFF. The CDR3 region has the DNA TGTGCCACCAGTGATTCGGGGACCTACAATGAGCAGTTCTTC. The J gene is TRBJ2-1, the V gene TRBV24-1; D is possibly TRBD2 (5 bases). This CDR3 is 14 amino acids long. Trimming shortened V by 2 bases and J by 2 bases, and 6 bases separated the two germline ends. Germline V gene data show CDR1 as KGHDR and CDR2 as SFDVKD.

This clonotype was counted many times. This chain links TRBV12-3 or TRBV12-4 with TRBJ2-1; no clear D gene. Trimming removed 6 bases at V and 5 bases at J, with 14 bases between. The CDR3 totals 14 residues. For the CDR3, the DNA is TGTGCCAGCAGGGCAGCCTTGGGAAACAATGAGCAGTTCTTC. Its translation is CASRAALGNNEQFF.

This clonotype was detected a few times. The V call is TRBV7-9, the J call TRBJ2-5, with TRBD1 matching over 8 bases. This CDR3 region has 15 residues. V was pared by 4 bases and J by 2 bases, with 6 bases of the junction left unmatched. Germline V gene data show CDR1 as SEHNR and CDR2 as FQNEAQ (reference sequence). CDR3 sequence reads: CASSSQRQGQETQYF. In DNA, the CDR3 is TGTGCCAGCAGCTCACAAAGACAGGGGCAAGAGACCCAGTACTTC. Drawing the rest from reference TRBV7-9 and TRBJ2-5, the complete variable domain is DTGVSQNPRHKITKRGQNVTFRCDPISEHNRLYWYRQTLGQGPEFLTYFQNEAQLEKSRLLSDRFSAERPKGSFSTLEIQRTEQGDSAMYLCASSSQRQGQETQYFGPGTRLLVL.

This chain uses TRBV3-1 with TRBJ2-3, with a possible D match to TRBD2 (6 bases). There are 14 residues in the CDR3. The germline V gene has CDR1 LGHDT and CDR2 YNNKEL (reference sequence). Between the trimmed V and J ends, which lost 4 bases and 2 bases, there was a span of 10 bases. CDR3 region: CASSPDYFTDTQYF. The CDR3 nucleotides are TGTGCCAGCAGCCCGGACTATTTCACAGATACGCAGTATTTT.